Many counts were recorded for the clone carrying this TCR beta chain. The antigen remains unidentified. Researchers attached unique molecular identifiers to individual cDNA molecules. TCRdb re-called the 5' RACE reads through MiXCR, storing one row per CDR3 protein. Of about 27,000 distinct CDR3 sequences listed, just over 4% are singletons. These data originate in a study of early T cells in non-severe SARS-CoV-2 infection. Study-wide background: With bulk RNA from unsorted whole blood as input, sequencing yielded unpaired chains. General study results and limits: VDJdb matching skewed toward anti-spike CD8 responses, missing private and CD4 specificities.

Germline CDR1 is KGHSH and CDR2 is LQKENI. V gave up 3 bases and J gave up 2 bases, with 13 bases separating them. The CDR3 runs to 16 residues. The source material was whole blood. The chain links TRBV18 to TRBJ2-2; D possibly corresponds to TRBD1 (7 bases). The source is an adult who was a healthcare worker with PCR-confirmed SARS-CoV-2 infection or an uninfected control (not recorded which). CDR3 amino acids: CASSPRGTDNTGELFF. The CDR3 nucleotides read TGTGCCAGCTCACCTCGCGGGACAGATAACACCGGGGAGCTGTTTTTT. Based on the CDR3 plus reference TRBV18 and TRBJ2-2, the full variable domain is NAGVMQNPRHLVRRRGQEARLRCSPMKGHSHVYWYRQLPEEGLKFMVYLQKENIIDESGMPKERFSAEFPKEGPSILRIQQVVRGDSAAYFCASSPRGTDNTGELFFGEGSRLTVL.